This TCR beta chain was sequenced in a study of cytomegalovirus exposure and HLA in healthy donors. While the first cohort had some 700 subjects, the donors belonged to the separate validation cohort of over a hundred subjects. This clone was detected once. The CDR3 length is 18 residues. Germline-derived CDR1 and CDR2 are SGHTA and FQGNSA. V dropped 1 base and J dropped 3; count of bases not matched to a gene: 9. Profiled with immunoSEQ multiplex PCR; TCRdb holds only in-frame clones, not every one. The profile shows 130,000 to 150,000 clones, 85% to 90% of them singletons. The chain uses TRBV7-2 and TRBJ2-1; 10 bases match TRBD2. The source of this sequence is a woman younger than 35 in good health and CMV-seropositive. Sequenced: PBMCs. CDR3 region: CASSLGASGRPSYNEQFF. CDR3 nucleotides: TGTGCCAGCAGCTTAGGGGCTAGCGGGAGACCCAGCTACAATGAGCAGTTCTTC.